Listed below are T cell receptor beta chains from one sample, sequenced in a study of blood T cells in healthy people across ages. TCRdb re-analysed the 5' RACE reads in MiXCR, keeping a single row per CDR3 protein. The data show hundreds of thousands of distinct CDR3 sequences, around 50% seen once. The sequenced material came from blood. These receptors all come from a man aged 35 to 55 in good health. The CDR3 runs from the conserved cysteine through the conserved F or W. Fields, in order: V gene, J gene, CDR3 protein.

v_call: TRBV5-1
j_call: TRBJ1-2
cdr3_aa: CASSLETGQTDGYTF

v_call: TRBV5-1
j_call: .
cdr3_aa: CASSSGDGNQETQYF

v_call: TRBV28
j_call: TRBJ1-5
cdr3_aa: CASRVPNQPQHF

v_call: TRBV2
j_call: TRBJ2-5
cdr3_aa: CASQAGASYEQNF

v_call: TRBV3-1
j_call: TRBJ1-4
cdr3_aa: CASRGNGREKLFF

v_call: TRBV29-1
j_call: TRBJ1-1
cdr3_aa: CSVDGHRTQPAEAFF

v_call: TRBV12-3/TRBV12-4
j_call: .
cdr3_aa: CASSFRGRGGHEQYF

v_call: TRBV29-1
j_call: TRBJ1-1
cdr3_aa: CSGTFGGALTEAFF

v_call: TRBV10-3
j_call: TRBJ2-1
cdr3_aa: CAISRSGGNEQFF

v_call: TRBV10-3
j_call: TRBJ2-7
cdr3_aa: CAISDRDYEQYF

v_call: TRBV7-2
j_call: TRBJ2-7
cdr3_aa: CASSLELPGTGKDEQYF

v_call: TRBV3-1
j_call: TRBJ2-6
cdr3_aa: CASSQEAANVLTF

v_call: TRBV6-5
j_call: TRBJ1-2
cdr3_aa: CASTLDRVYGYTF

v_call: TRBV7-3
j_call: TRBJ2-5
cdr3_aa: CASSLIATNKETQYF

v_call: TRBV5-1
j_call: TRBJ1-1
cdr3_aa: CASSTTANTEAFF

v_call: TRBV27
j_call: TRBJ2-5
cdr3_aa: CASARGGSQETQYF

v_call: TRBV2
j_call: TRBJ2-1
cdr3_aa: CASSDWGNEQFF

v_call: TRBV12-3/TRBV12-4
j_call: TRBJ1-2
cdr3_aa: CASSPPNTYGYTF

v_call: TRBV9
j_call: TRBJ2-1
cdr3_aa: CASSVAGGRSENEQFF

v_call: TRBV15
j_call: TRBJ1-2
cdr3_aa: CATSRDHGAGGYTF

v_call: TRBV4-3
j_call: TRBJ2-7
cdr3_aa: CASSRVRQAYSYEQYF

v_call: TRBV12-3/TRBV12-4
j_call: TRBJ2-5
cdr3_aa: CASSPGVPQEAQYF

v_call: TRBV15
j_call: TRBJ2-5
cdr3_aa: CATRGDQETQYF

v_call: TRBV28
j_call: TRBJ2-2
cdr3_aa: CASSGDSYTGELFF

v_call: TRBV7-2
j_call: TRBJ1-2
cdr3_aa: CTSSLAPSRTGHYGYTF

v_call: TRBV5-5
j_call: TRBJ1-4
cdr3_aa: CASSPRPATGTGINEKLFF

v_call: TRBV7-2
j_call: TRBJ2-5
cdr3_aa: CASSSRDRAETQYF

v_call: TRBV11-1
j_call: TRBJ1-2
cdr3_aa: CASSSGTTNYGYTF